A selection of T cell receptor beta chains follows, all from one sample in a study of T cells after yellow fever vaccination. TCRdb re-called the 5' RACE reads with MiXCR, one entry per CDR3 protein. The data contain 610,000 or so distinct CDR3 sequences, about 12% of them singletons. The starting material was PBMCs, obtained on the day of the yellow fever booster vaccination. These TCRs come from a man aged 25 to 40 who received the YFV17D yellow fever vaccine. Both conserved end residues are part of each CDR3. A D gene is named only where the DNA matches it firmly. Size is stated for part of the rows, as once, few or many counts, or as a class when the clone is expanded.

abundance: few; d_gene: -; v_gene: TRBV12-3/TRBV12-4; j_gene: TRBJ2-1; CDR3nt: TGTGCCAGCACCCCCCCTCCCTGGCGGGACTATGAGCAGTTCTTC; CDR3aa: CASTPPPWRDYEQFF
abundance: -; d_gene: -; v_gene: TRBV9; j_gene: TRBJ2-1; CDR3nt: TGTGCCAGCAGCGCCCGAGAGGGGTTTATTTATGAGCAGTTCTTC; CDR3aa: CASSAREGFIYEQFF
abundance: few; d_gene: TRBD2; v_gene: TRBV27; j_gene: TRBJ2-1; CDR3nt: TGTGCCAGCAGTTCACCCACCGGGACTACGAATGAGCAGTTCTTC; CDR3aa: CASSSPTGTTNEQFF
abundance: few; d_gene: -; v_gene: TRBV29-1; j_gene: TRBJ2-1; CDR3nt: TGCAGCGTTTCCCTAACTGACAATGAGCAGTTCTTC; CDR3aa: CSVSLTDNEQFF
abundance: -; d_gene: -; v_gene: TRBV5-1; j_gene: TRBJ2-1; CDR3nt: TGCGCCAGCAGCACTTCTCGATTACCGGTCAATGAGCAGTTCTTC; CDR3aa: CASSTSRLPVNEQFF
abundance: few; d_gene: -; v_gene: TRBV7-2; j_gene: TRBJ2-3; CDR3nt: TGTGCCAGCAGCTTAGACCGATCAGCAGATACGCAGTATTTT; CDR3aa: CASSLDRSADTQYF
abundance: few; d_gene: TRBD2; v_gene: TRBV5-1; j_gene: TRBJ2-7; CDR3nt: TGCGCCAGCAGCTTGATAGCGGGGGCCTACGAGCAGTACTTC; CDR3aa: CASSLIAGAYEQYF
abundance: few; d_gene: -; v_gene: TRBV2; j_gene: TRBJ2-7; CDR3nt: TGTGCCAGCAGTGAAGAGTGGTCCTACGAGCAGTACTTC; CDR3aa: CASSEEWSYEQYF
abundance: few; d_gene: -; v_gene: TRBV3-1; j_gene: TRBJ2-5; CDR3nt: TGTGCCAGCAGCCAAGAGACCATATCAGAGACCCAGTACTTC; CDR3aa: CASSQETISETQYF
abundance: -; d_gene: TRBD2; v_gene: TRBV4-3; j_gene: TRBJ2-2; CDR3nt: TGCGCCAGCAGCCAACGCCTTCTAGCGGGAGACACCGGGGAGCTGTTTTTT; CDR3aa: CASSQRLLAGDTGELFF
abundance: -; d_gene: TRBD1; v_gene: TRBV28; j_gene: TRBJ2-2; CDR3nt: TGTGCCAGCAAGGGGGCTCAAACCGGGGAGCTGTTTTTT; CDR3aa: CASKGAQTGELFF
abundance: few; d_gene: -; v_gene: TRBV12-3/TRBV12-4; j_gene: TRBJ1-1; CDR3nt: TGTGCCAGCAGTCTGGGGGGAGGGGCTGAAGCTTTCTTT; CDR3aa: CASSLGGGAEAFF
abundance: -; d_gene: -; v_gene: TRBV25-1; j_gene: TRBJ2-1; CDR3nt: TGTGCCAGCCTCCTTAGCGGTTACAATGAGCAGTTCTTC; CDR3aa: CASLLSGYNEQFF
abundance: few; d_gene: -; v_gene: TRBV29-1; j_gene: TRBJ2-1; CDR3nt: TGCAGCGTTGAACCGTTATCGAATGAGCAGTTCTTC; CDR3aa: CSVEPLSNEQFF
abundance: -; d_gene: TRBD2; v_gene: TRBV18; j_gene: TRBJ2-1; CDR3nt: TGTGCCAGCTCACCACAGGCGACTAGCGGGACCGAGCAGTTCTTC; CDR3aa: CASSPQATSGTEQFF
abundance: -; d_gene: -; v_gene: TRBV28; j_gene: TRBJ1-2; CDR3nt: TGTGCCAGCAATCGGGGGACCGCCTATGGCTACACCTTC; CDR3aa: CASNRGTAYGYTF
abundance: -; d_gene: -; v_gene: TRBV20-1; j_gene: TRBJ1-2; CDR3nt: TGCAGTGCTAGTGGTTTCTTTGGCTACACCTTC; CDR3aa: CSASGFFGYTF
abundance: few; d_gene: -; v_gene: TRBV9; j_gene: TRBJ1-1; CDR3nt: TGTGCCAGCAGCCCGTTGGCGGGGGCGAACACTGAAGCTTTCTTT; CDR3aa: CASSPLAGANTEAFF
abundance: many; d_gene: -; v_gene: TRBV28; j_gene: TRBJ2-1; CDR3nt: TGTGCCAGCAGTTTCCCCGGGAGAGGGTACAATGAGCAGTTCTTC; CDR3aa: CASSFPGRGYNEQFF
abundance: -; d_gene: TRBD1; v_gene: TRBV5-6; j_gene: TRBJ1-4; CDR3nt: TGTGCCAGCAGGCAAAGGGGGCGATCTGAAAAACTGTTTTTT; CDR3aa: CASRQRGRSEKLFF
abundance: -; d_gene: TRBD1; v_gene: TRBV5-5; j_gene: TRBJ2-5; CDR3nt: TGTGCCAGCAGCCCCCTGGGACAGGCCACAGAGACCCAGTACTTC; CDR3aa: CASSPLGQATETQYF
abundance: few; d_gene: TRBD2; v_gene: TRBV9; j_gene: TRBJ2-1; CDR3nt: TGTGCCAGCAGCGTAGCAGGACTGGCGGGAGGGCCAACTGAGCAGTTCTTC; CDR3aa: CASSVAGLAGGPTEQFF
abundance: few; d_gene: TRBD1; v_gene: TRBV29-1; j_gene: TRBJ2-5; CDR3nt: TGCAGCGTTGATAGGGACAGGGTTGTTGAGACCCAGTACTTC; CDR3aa: CSVDRDRVVETQYF
abundance: few; d_gene: TRBD1; v_gene: TRBV2; j_gene: TRBJ2-1; CDR3nt: TGTGCCAGCATCCGGGACAGGGGGGGCGGCTCCTACAATGAGCAGTTCTTC; CDR3aa: CASIRDRGGGSYNEQFF
abundance: few; d_gene: TRBD2; v_gene: TRBV2; j_gene: TRBJ2-2; CDR3nt: TGTGCCAAATCTAGCGGGAGGGCGGTCACCGGGGAGCTGTTTTTT; CDR3aa: CAKSSGRAVTGELFF
abundance: -; d_gene: TRBD1; v_gene: TRBV6-5; j_gene: TRBJ1-2; CDR3nt: TGTGCCAGCAGTCACCGGACAGGGGAATCTCGCGGCTACACCTTC; CDR3aa: CASSHRTGESRGYTF
abundance: -; d_gene: -; v_gene: TRBV6-2/TRBV6-3; j_gene: TRBJ2-7; CDR3nt: TGTGCCAGCAGCTCGATCGGGACTCTCCTGTTCAGGCAGTACTTC; CDR3aa: CASSSIGTLLFRQYF
abundance: -; d_gene: -; v_gene: TRBV7-9; j_gene: TRBJ2-1; CDR3nt: TGTGCCAGCGTCGAGGGCGGGTCGGATGAGCAGTTCTTC; CDR3aa: CASVEGGSDEQFF
abundance: few; d_gene: -; v_gene: TRBV5-1; j_gene: TRBJ2-7; CDR3nt: TGCGCCAGCAGCCCGGACAGGGACTACTACGAGCAGTACTTC; CDR3aa: CASSPDRDYYEQYF
abundance: few; d_gene: -; v_gene: TRBV7-8; j_gene: TRBJ2-2; CDR3nt: TGTGCCAGCAGCTTCCCTAGGGGCACCGGGGAGCTGTTTTTT; CDR3aa: CASSFPRGTGELFF
abundance: few; d_gene: -; v_gene: TRBV28; j_gene: TRBJ2-7; CDR3nt: TGTGCCAGCAGTCCCGCTGGAGAAAGGGGCATATACGAGCAGTACTTC; CDR3aa: CASSPAGERGIYEQYF
abundance: -; d_gene: -; v_gene: TRBV20-1; j_gene: TRBJ2-7; CDR3nt: TGCAGTGCTGCCCCCTCTTCCAGCGGGCCAGCGTACGAGCAGTACTTC; CDR3aa: CSAAPSSSGPAYEQYF
abundance: -; d_gene: -; v_gene: TRBV20-1; j_gene: TRBJ2-7; CDR3nt: TGCAGTGCCCAAACGTTGGCGGGCCAGTACTTC; CDR3aa: CSAQTLAGQYF
abundance: -; d_gene: -; v_gene: TRBV29-1; j_gene: TRBJ2-7; CDR3nt: TGCAGCGTGGGGGGACAGTCCTACGAGCAGTACTTC; CDR3aa: CSVGGQSYEQYF
abundance: -; d_gene: TRBD2; v_gene: TRBV6-2/TRBV6-3; j_gene: TRBJ2-7; CDR3nt: TGTTCCAGCAGCTACTGGACTAGCGGGGGTTACGAGCAGTACTTC; CDR3aa: CSSSYWTSGGYEQYF
abundance: -; d_gene: -; v_gene: TRBV5-4; j_gene: TRBJ2-3; CDR3nt: TGTGCCAGCAGCAAACACACAGATACGCAGTATTTT; CDR3aa: CASSKHTDTQYF
abundance: few; d_gene: -; v_gene: TRBV20-1; j_gene: TRBJ2-7; CDR3nt: TGCAGTGCTATAAAAGGTGCTAGCGAGCAGTACTTC; CDR3aa: CSAIKGASEQYF
abundance: -; d_gene: TRBD1; v_gene: TRBV5-1; j_gene: TRBJ2-6; CDR3nt: TGCGCCAGCACGCTAGGGGACAGGGTATTCTCTGGGGCCAACGTCCTGACTTTC; CDR3aa: CASTLGDRVFSGANVLTF
abundance: -; d_gene: TRBD1; v_gene: TRBV4-3; j_gene: TRBJ1-2; CDR3nt: TGCGCCAGCAGCCAAGATCCGACAGGGGGCGACGGCTACACCTTC; CDR3aa: CASSQDPTGGDGYTF
abundance: -; d_gene: TRBD2; v_gene: TRBV11-1; j_gene: TRBJ2-3; CDR3nt: TGTGCCAGCAGCGCCAATTTGGGCACTAGCGGGAGAACAGATACGCAGTATTTT; CDR3aa: CASSANLGTSGRTDTQYF